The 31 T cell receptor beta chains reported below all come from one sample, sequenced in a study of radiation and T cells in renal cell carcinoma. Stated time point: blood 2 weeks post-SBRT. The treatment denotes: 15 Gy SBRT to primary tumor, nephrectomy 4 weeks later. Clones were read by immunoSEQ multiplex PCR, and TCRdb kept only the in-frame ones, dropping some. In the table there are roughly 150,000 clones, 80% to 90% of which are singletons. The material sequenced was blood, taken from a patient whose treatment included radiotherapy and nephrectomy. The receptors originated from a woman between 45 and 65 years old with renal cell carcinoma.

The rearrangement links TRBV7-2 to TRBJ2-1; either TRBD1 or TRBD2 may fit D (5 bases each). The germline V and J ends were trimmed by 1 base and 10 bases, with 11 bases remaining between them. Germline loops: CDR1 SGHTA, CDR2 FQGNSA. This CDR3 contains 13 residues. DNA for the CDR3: TGTGCCAGCAGCTTAGATTTGTGGGGGGAGCAGTTCTTC. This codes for CASSLDLWGEQFF.

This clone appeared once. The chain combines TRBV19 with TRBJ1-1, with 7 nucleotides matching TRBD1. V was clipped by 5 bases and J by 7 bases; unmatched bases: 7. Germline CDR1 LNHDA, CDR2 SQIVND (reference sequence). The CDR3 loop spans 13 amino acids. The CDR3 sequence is CASSPNRGGEAFF. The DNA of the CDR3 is TGTGCCAGTAGTCCAAACAGGGGCGGTGAAGCTTTCTTT.

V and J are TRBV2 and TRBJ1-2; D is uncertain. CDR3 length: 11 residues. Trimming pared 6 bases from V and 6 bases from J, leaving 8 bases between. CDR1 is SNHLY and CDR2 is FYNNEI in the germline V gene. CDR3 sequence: CASRPVDGYTF. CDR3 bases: TGTGCCAGCAGGCCGGTGGATGGCTACACCTTC.

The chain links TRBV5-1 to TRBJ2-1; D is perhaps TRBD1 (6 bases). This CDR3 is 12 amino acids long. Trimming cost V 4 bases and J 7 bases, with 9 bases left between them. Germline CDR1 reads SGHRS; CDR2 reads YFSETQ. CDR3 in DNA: TGCGCCAGCAGCCTCGGACAGAATGAGCAGTTCTTC. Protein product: CASSLGQNEQFF.

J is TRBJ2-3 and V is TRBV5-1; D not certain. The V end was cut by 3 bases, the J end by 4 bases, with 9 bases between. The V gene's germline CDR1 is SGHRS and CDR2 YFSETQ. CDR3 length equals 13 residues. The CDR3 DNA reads TGCGCCAGCAGCTCGCGGTCACCAGATACGCAGTATTTT. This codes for CASSSRSPDTQYF.

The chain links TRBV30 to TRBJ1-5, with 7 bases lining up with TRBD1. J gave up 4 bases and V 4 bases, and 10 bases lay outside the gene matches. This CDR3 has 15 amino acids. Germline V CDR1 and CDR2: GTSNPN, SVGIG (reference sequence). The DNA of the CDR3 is TGTGCCTGGAAGCGGACAGGATCTAATAATCAGCCCCAGCATTTT. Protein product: CAWKRTGSNNQPQHF. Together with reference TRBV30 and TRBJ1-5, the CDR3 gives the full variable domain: SQTIHQWPATLVQPVGSPLSLECTVEGTSNPNLYWYRQAAGRGLQLLFYSVGIGQISSEVPQNLSASRPQDRQFILSSKKLLLSDSGFYLCAWKRTGSNNQPQHFGDGTRLSIL.

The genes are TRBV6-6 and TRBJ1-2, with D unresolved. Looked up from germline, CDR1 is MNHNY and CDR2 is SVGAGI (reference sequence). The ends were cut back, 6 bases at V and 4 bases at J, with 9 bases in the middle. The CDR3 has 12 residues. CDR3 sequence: CASSPHFYGYTF. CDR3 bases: TGTGCCAGCAGCCCTCATTTCTATGGCTACACCTTC.

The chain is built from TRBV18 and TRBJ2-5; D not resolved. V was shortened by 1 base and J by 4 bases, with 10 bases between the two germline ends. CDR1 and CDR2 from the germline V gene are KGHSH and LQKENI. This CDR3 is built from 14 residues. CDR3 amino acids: CASSPQKGTETQYF. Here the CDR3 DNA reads TGTGCCAGCTCACCACAGAAGGGTACAGAGACCCAGTACTTC.

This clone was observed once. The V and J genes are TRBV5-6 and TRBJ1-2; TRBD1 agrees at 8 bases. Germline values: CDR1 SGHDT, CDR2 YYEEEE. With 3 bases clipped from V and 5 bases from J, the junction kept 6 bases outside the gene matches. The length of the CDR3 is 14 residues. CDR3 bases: TGTGCCAGCAGCTCTGACAGGGGCCGTTATGGCTACACCTTC. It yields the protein CASSSDRGRYGYTF.

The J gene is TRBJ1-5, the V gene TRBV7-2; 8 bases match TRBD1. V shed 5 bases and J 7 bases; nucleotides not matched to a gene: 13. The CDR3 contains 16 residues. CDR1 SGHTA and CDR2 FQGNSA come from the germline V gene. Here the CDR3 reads CASSPLTGQGGQPQHF. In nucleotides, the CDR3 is TGTGCCAGCAGCCCCCTCACCGGACAGGGCGGACAGCCCCAGCATTTT.

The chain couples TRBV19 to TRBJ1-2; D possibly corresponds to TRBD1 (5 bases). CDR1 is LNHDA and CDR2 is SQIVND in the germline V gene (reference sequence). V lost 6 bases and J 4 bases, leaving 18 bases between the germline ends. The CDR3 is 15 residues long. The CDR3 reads CASRGGRRLIYGYTF. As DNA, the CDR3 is TGTGCCAGTAGGGGGGGACGGCGACTTATCTATGGCTACACCTTC.

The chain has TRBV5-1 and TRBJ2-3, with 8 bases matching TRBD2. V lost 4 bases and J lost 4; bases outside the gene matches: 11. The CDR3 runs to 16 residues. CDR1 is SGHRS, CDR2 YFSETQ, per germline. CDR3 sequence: CASSLRTSRRSDTQYF. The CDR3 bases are TGCGCCAGCAGCCTAAGGACTAGCCGGCGTTCAGATACGCAGTATTTT.

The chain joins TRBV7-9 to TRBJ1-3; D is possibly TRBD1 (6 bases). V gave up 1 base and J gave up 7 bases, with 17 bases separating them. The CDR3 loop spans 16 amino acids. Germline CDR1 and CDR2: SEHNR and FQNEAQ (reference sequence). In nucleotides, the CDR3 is TGTGCCAGCAGCTTAGGTGGCTTCTCAGGGGAGAACACCATATATTTT. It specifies CASSLGGFSGENTIYF.

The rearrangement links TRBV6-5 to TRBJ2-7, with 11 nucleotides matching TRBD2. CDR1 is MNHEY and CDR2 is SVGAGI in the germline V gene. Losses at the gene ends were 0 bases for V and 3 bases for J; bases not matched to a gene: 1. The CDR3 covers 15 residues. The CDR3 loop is CASSYSGTSGYEQYF. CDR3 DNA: TGTGCCAGCAGTTACTCCGGGACTAGCGGCTACGAGCAGTACTTC.

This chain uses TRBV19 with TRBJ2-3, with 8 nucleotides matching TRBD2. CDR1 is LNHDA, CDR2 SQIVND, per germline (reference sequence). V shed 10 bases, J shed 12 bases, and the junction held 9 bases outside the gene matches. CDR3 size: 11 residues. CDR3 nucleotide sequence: TGTGCCACCCGGGGGGGGCCCTACCAGTATTTT. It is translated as CATRGGPYQYF.

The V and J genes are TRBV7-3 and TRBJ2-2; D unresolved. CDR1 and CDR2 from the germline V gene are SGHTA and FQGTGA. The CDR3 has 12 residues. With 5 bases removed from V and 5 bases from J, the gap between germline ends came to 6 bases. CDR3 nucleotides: TGTGCCAGCAGCGTGGAGACCGGGGAGCTGTTTTTT. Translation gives CASSVETGELFF.

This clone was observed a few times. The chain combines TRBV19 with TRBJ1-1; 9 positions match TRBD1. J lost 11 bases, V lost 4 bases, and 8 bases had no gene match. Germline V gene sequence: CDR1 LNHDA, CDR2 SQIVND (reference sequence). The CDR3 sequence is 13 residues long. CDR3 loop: CASSTTGTGSAFF. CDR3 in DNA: TGTGCCAGTAGTACTACCGGGACAGGGAGTGCTTTCTTT.

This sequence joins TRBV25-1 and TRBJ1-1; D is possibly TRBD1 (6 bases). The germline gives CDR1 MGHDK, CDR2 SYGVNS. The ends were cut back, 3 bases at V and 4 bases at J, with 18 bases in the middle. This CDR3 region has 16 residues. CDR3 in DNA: TGTGCCAGCAGTGACACCGGGAGGGGGATTGGCACTGAAGCTTTCTTT. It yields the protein CASSDTGRGIGTEAFF.

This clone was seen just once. CDR3 sequence reads: CASGLGAYNSPLHF. In DNA form, the CDR3 reads TGTGCCAGTGGTCTGGGCGCCTATAATTCACCCCTCCACTTT. J is TRBJ1-6 and V is TRBV19, with unresolved D. Trimming pared 8 bases from V and 2 bases from J, leaving 10 bases between. Germline lookup yields CDR1 LNHDA and CDR2 SQIVND (reference sequence). This CDR3 is built from 14 residues.

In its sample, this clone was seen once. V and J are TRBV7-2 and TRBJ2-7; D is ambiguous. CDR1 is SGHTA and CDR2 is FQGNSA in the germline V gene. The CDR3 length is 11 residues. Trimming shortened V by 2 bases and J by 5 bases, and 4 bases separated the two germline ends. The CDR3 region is CASSLRDEQYF. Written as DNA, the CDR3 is TGTGCCAGCAGCTTAAGGGACGAGCAGTACTTC.

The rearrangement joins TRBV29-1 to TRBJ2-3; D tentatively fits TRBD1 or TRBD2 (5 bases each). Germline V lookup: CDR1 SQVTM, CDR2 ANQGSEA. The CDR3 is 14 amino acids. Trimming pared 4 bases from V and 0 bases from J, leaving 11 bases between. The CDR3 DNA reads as TGCAGCGTTGGAGGGGTTACTAGCACAGATACGCAGTATTTT. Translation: CSVGGVTSTDTQYF.

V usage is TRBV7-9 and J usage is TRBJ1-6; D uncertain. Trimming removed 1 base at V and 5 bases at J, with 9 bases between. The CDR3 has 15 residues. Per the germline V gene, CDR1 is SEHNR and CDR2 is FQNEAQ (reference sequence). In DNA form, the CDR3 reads TGTGCCAGCAGCTTAGGACGGTACAATAATTCACCCCTCCACTTT. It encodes CASSLGRYNNSPLHF. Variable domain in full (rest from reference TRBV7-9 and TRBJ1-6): DTGVSQNPRHKITKRGQNVTFRCDPISEHNRLYWYRQTLGQGPEFLTYFQNEAQLEKSRLLSDRFSAERPKGSFSTLEIQRTEQGDSAMYLCASSLGRYNNSPLHFGNGTRLTVT.

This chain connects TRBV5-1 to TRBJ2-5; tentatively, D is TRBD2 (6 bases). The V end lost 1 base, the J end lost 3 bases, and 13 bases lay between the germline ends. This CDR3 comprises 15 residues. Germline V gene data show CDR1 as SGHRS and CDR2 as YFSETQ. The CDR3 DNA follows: TGCGCCAGCAGCTTGTTAAGCGGGCGAGAAGAGACCCAGTACTTC. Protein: CASSLLSGREETQYF.

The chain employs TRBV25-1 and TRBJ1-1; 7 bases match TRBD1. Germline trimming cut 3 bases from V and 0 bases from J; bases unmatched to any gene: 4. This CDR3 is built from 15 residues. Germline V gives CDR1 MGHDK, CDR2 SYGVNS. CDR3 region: CASSEAGQVNTEAFF. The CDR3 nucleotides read TGTGCCAGCAGTGAGGCAGGACAGGTGAACACTGAAGCTTTCTTT.

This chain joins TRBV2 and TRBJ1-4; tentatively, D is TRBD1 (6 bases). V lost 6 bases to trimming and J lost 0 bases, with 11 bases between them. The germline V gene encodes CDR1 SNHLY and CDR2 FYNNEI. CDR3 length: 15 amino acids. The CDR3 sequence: CASRAQGTTNEKLFF. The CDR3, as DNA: TGTGCCAGCAGGGCACAGGGTACAACTAATGAAAAACTGTTTTTT.

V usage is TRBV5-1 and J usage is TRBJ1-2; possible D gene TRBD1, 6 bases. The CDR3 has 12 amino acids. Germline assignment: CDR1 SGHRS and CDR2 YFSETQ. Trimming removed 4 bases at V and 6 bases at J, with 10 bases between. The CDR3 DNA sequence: TGCGCCAGCAGCCTCCAGGGGAATGGCTACACCTTC. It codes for CASSLQGNGYTF.

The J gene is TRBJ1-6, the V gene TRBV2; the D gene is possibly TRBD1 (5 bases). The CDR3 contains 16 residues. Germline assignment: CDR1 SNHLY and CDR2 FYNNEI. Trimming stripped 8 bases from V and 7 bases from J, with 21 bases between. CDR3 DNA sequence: TGTGCCAGCGAAAAAACTCGGCTAGGGGTCAATTCACCCCTCCACTTT. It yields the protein CASEKTRLGVNSPLHF.

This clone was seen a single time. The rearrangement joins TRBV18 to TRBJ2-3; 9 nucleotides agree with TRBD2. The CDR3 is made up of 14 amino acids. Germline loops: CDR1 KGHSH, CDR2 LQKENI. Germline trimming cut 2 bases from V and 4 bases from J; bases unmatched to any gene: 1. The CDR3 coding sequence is TGTGCCAGCTCACCAGCGGGGGGGGCAGATACGCAGTATTTT. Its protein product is CASSPAGGADTQYF.

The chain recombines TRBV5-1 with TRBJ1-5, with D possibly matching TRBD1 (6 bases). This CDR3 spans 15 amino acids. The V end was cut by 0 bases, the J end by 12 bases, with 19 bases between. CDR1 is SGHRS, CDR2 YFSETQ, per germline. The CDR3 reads CASSLDGTRSHHQHF. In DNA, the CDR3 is TGCGCCAGCAGCTTGGACGGGACAAGATCTCATCACCAGCATTTT.

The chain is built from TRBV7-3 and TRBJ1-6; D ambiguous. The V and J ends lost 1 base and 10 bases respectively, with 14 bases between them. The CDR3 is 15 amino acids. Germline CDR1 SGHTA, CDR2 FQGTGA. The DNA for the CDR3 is TGTGCCAGCAGCTTAAGTGGCCAAAGAGGATCACCCCTCCACTTT. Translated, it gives CASSLSGQRGSPLHF.

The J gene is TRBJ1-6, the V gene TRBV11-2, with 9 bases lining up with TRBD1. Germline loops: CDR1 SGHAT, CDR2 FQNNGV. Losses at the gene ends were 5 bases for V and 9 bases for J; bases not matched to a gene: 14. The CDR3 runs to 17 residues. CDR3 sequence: CASSRWEFGQGFSPLHF. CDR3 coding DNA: TGTGCCAGCAGCCGGTGGGAGTTTGGACAGGGGTTTTCACCCCTCCACTTT. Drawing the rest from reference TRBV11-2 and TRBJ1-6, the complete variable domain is EAGVAQSPRYKIIEKRQSVAFWCNPISGHATLYWYQQILGQGPKLLIQFQNNGVVDDSQLPKDRFSAERLKGVDSTLKIQPAKLEDSAVYLCASSRWEFGQGFSPLHFGNGTRLTVT.